The entry below gives a single T cell receptor (beta chain) sequence along with its context. The sample belongs to a study of healthy donors' naive CD4 and CD8 T cells. Across the study: Donors, half of them female, were 20-25, 40-50 or 60-70 years old.

Starting from around 500 ng of total RNA, TCR libraries were made with linear amplification. TCRdb redid the calling of the reads with MiXCR, one entry per CDR3 protein. This sample has 200,000 or so distinct CDR3 sequences, with about 70% found just once. The V gene lost 4 bases and the J gene lost 5 bases, with 12 bases spanning the gap. There are 14 residues in the CDR3. Germline-derived CDR1 and CDR2 are LNHDA and SQIVND (reference sequence). The source of this sequence is a pool of human donors in good health; the sample pools cells from several healthy donors. Source material: naive CD4+ and CD8+ T cells sorted from blood, pooled from several donors. V usage is TRBV19 and J usage is TRBJ2-1, with D perhaps TRBD1 (5 bases). In DNA, the CDR3 is TGTGCCAGTAGTACCCCAGGGTTCGACAATGAGCAGTTCTTC. Translated, it gives CASSTPGFDNEQFF. Together with reference TRBV19 and TRBJ2-1, the CDR3 gives the full variable domain: DGGITQSPKYLFRKEGQNVTLSCEQNLNHDAMYWYRQDPGQGLRLIYYSQIVNDFQKGDIAEGYSVSREKKESFPLTVTSAQKNPTAFYLCASSTPGFDNEQFFGPGTRLTVL.